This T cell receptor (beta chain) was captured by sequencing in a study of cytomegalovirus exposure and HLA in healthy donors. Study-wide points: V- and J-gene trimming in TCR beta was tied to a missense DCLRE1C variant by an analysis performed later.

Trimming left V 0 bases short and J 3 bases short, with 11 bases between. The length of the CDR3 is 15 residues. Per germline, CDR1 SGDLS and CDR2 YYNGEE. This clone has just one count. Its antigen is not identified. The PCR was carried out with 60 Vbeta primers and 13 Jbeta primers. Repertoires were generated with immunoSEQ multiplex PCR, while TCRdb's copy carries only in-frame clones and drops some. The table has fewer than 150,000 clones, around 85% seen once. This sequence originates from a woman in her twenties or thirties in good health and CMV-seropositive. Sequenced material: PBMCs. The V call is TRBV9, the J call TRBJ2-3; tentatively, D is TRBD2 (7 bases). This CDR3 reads CASSVGEGGTDTQYF. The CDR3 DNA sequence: TGTGCCAGCAGCGTAGGGGAGGGGGGGACAGATACGCAGTATTTT.